The present T cell receptor (beta chain) was sequenced within a study of T-cell reconstitution after alpha-beta-depleted transplantation in children. Findings of the study overall: Newly generated T cells supplied most T-cell counts and diversity one year post-transplant. There were reportedly several hundred expanded graft clones from which alpha-beta T cells came about two months after transplant. The origin of high day-60 TCRbeta diversity in some patients lay in surviving recipient T cells and thymic progenitors.

In regard to this clonotype: Its antigen is not identified.

The germline V gene has CDR1 DFQATT and CDR2 SNEGSKA (reference sequence). The CDR3 covers 13 residues. Trimming removed 3 bases from V and 7 bases from J; junction bases left unmatched: 6. Unique molecular identifiers tagged the TCRbeta library. TCRdb ran MiXCR on the PCR reads and lists one entry per CDR3 protein. The sample has hundreds of thousands of distinct CDR3 sequences; about an eighth are singletons. Sequencing was performed on PBMCs, taken before TCRalphabeta/CD19-depleted stem cell transplant. This chain joins TRBV20-1 and TRBJ2-1; TRBD2 agrees at 7 bases. This clonotype was sampled from a girl aged 2 to 9 with congenital amegakaryocytic thrombocytopenia, due to receive a stem cell transplant. The CDR3 DNA sequence: TGCAGTGCTAGGTCGGCTAGCGGAAATGAGCAGTTCTTC. As protein: CSARSASGNEQFF.